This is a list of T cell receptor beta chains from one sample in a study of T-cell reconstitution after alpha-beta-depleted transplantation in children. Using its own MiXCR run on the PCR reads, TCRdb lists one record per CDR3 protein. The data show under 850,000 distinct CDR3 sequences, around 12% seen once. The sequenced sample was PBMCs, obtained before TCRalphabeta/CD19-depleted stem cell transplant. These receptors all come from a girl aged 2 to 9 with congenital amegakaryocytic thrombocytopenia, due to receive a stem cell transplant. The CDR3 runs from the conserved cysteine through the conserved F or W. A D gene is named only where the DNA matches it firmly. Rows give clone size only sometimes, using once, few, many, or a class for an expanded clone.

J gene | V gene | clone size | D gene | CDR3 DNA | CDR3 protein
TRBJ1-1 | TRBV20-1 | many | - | TGCAGTGCCAACCTTGGGACCACGGGAAACACTGAAGCTTTCTTT | CSANLGTTGNTEAFF
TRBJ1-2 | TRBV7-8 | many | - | TGTGCCAGCACCCCTAGAATCCTTCGCGGTGGAGGCTACACCTTC | CASTPRILRGGGYTF
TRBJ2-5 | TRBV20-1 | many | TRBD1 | TGCAGTGCCGCGACAGGGACACAAGAGACCCAGTACTTC | CSAATGTQETQYF
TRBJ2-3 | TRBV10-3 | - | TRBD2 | TGTGCCATCAGTGACAGGACTAGCGGGAGGACCGACCGCACAGATACGCAGTATTTT | CAISDRTSGRTDRTDTQYF
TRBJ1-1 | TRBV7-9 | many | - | TGTGCCAGCAGCTTAGCTGACGGGGGAGGTACTGAAGCTTTCTTT | CASSLADGGGTEAFF
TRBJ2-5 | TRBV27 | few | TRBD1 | TGTGCCAGCCAACCAGGGGGCGGGGAGACCCAGTACTTC | CASQPGGGETQYF
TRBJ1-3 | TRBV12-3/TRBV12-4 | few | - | TGTGCCAGCAGTGCCGCAGGGAATGGAAACACCATATATTTT | CASSAAGNGNTIYF
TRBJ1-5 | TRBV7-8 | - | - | TGTGCCAGCAGCCAGCCCAATCAGCCCCAGCATTTT | CASSQPNQPQHF
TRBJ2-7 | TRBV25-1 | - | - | TGTGCCAGCAGTGCCCCCCGCGGGACAAACTCCTACGAGCAGTACTTC | CASSAPRGTNSYEQYF
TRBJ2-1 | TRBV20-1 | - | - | TGCAGTGTACAACAGGGTGGTAGTGAGCAGTTCTTC | CSVQQGGSEQFF
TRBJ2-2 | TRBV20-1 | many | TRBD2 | TGCAGTGCTAGAGCTCCGGGACTAGATACCGGGGAGCTGTTTTTT | CSARAPGLDTGELFF
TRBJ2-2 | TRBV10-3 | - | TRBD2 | TGTGCCATCAGTCGGGGACTAGAGGGCGGGGAGCTGTTTTTT | CAISRGLEGGELFF
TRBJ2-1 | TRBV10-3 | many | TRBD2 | TGTGCCATCAGTGACCCCGGGACTAGCGGGCGGGACAATGAGCAGTTCTTC | CAISDPGTSGRDNEQFF
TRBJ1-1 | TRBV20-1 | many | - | TGCAGTGCTAGGGGGGCTAACACTGAAGCTTTCTTT | CSARGANTEAFF
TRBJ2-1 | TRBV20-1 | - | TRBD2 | TGCAGTGCTAGAGTGGGCGGGAGCCCCTACAATGAGCAGTTCTTC | CSARVGGSPYNEQFF
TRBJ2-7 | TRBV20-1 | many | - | TGCAGTGCTAGAGGACGGGACCCCTACGAGCAGTACTTC | CSARGRDPYEQYF
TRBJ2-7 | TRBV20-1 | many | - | TGCAGTGCTTACATAGCCGCACCCCAAGGTAACGAGCAGTACTTC | CSAYIAAPQGNEQYF
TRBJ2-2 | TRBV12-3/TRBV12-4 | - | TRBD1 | TGTGCCAGCAACGGACAGGGAACCGGGGAGCTGTTTTTT | CASNGQGTGELFF
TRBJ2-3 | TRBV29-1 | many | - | TGCAGCGCCCAGCCCCAGGGTACCATAGATACGCAGTATTTT | CSAQPQGTIDTQYF
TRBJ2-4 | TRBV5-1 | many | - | TGCGCCAGCAGCCTGTCCGGGGGGCTGGCCAAAAACATTCAGTACTTC | CASSLSGGLAKNIQYF
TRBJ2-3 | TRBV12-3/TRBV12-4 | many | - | TGTGCCAGCAGTTTTCTGGGGGATAGGTATTTT | CASSFLGDRYF
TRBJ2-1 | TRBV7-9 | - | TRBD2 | TGTGCCAGCAGCTCCTTAAGGACTAGCGGGAGGGGTCGCTTC | CASSSLRTSGRGRF
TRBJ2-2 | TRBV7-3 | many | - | TGTGCCAGCAGCTTTTCCAGGGACACCGGGGAGCTGTTTTTT | CASSFSRDTGELFF
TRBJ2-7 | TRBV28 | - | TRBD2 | TGTGCCAGCAGGGGCCTAGCGGGAGTCTTGTACGAGCAGTACTTC | CASRGLAGVLYEQYF
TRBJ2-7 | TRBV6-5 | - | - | TGTGCCAGCAGTTACCGTTCGGGAGACGAGCAGTACTTC | CASSYRSGDEQYF
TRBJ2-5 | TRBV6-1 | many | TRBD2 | TGTGCCAGTCAGCGGGAAAGAGCGGGGGAGACCCAGTACTTC | CASQRERAGETQYF
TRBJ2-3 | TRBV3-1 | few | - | TGTGCCAGCAGCCAAGCCCGACCCCCAGATACGCAGTATTTT | CASSQARPPDTQYF
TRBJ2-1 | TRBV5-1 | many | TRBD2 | TGCGCCAGCAGCTTGGCCCCGGGACTAGCGGCCTACAATGAGCAGTTCTTC | CASSLAPGLAAYNEQFF
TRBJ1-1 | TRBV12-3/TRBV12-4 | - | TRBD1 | TGTGCCAGCAGTTTTTTATCACCAGGGGGAGGGACTGAAGCTTTCTTT | CASSFLSPGGGTEAFF
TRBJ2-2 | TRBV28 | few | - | TGTGCCAGCAGTCCGACAGGGAGGGTCGGGGAGCTGTTTTTT | CASSPTGRVGELFF
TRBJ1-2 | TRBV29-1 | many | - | TGCAGCGTCGAGGGCGGGGCTGGCTACACCTTC | CSVEGGAGYTF
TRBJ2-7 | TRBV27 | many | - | TGTGCCAGCACATCAACCCGGGGGTACAGCGAGCAGTACTTC | CASTSTRGYSEQYF
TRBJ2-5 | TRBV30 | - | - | TGTGCCTGGAGTCCAGGGACGGAGACCCAGTACTTC | CAWSPGTETQYF
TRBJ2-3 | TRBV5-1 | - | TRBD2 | TGCGCCAGCAGCTCACGCAGACTAGCGGGAGAAACAGATACGCAGTATTTT | CASSSRRLAGETDTQYF
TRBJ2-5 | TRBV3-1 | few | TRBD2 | TGTGCCAGCAGCCAACTAGCGGGAGACCAAGAGACCCAGTACTTC | CASSQLAGDQETQYF
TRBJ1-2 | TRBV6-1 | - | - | TGTGCCAGCAGTCCCGACGGGTATACGGATGGCTACACCTTC | CASSPDGYTDGYTF
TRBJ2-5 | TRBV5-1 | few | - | TGCGCCAGCAGCTTTACGCCCAGGGAGACCCAGTACTTC | CASSFTPRETQYF
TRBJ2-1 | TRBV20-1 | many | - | TGCAGTGCTAGAGCGCAATTGAACAGGAGACCACCTTATTTC | CSARAQLNRRPPYF
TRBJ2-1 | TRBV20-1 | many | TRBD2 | TGCAGTGCTACCCGGGCTAGCGGGAACGGTGAGCAGTTCTTC | CSATRASGNGEQFF
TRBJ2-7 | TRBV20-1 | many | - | TGCAGTGCTAGAGATTACTTTGGGAGCTCCTACGAGCAGTACTTC | CSARDYFGSSYEQYF
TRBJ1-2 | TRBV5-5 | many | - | TGTGCCAGCAGCTGGGGTGGATCCTATGGCTACACCTTC | CASSWGGSYGYTF
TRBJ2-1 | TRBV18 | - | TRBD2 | TGTGCCAGCTCAAAGCCGGGACTAGCGGGAGGGCCCCACTCCTACAATGAGCAGTTTTTC | CASSKPGLAGGPHSYNEQFF
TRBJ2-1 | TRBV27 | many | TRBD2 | TGTGCCAGCAGTCGGAGCGGGAGATATCTGTACAATGAGCAGTTCTTC | CASSRSGRYLYNEQFF
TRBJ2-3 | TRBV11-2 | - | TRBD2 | TGTGCCAGCAGCCTCCTCGAGCGGGGGATCACAGATACGCAGTATTTT | CASSLLERGITDTQYF
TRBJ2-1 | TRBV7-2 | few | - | TGTGCCAGCAGCGCTAGTCACTCCTACAATGAGCAGTTCTTC | CASSASHSYNEQFF
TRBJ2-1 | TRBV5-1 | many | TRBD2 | TGCGCCAGCAGCCCACTAGCGGGAGTTTCGTCCTACAATGAGCAGTTCTTC | CASSPLAGVSSYNEQFF
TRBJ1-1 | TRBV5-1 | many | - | TGCGCCAGCAGCTTGGAGGGGACCACTGAAGCTTTCTTT | CASSLEGTTEAFF
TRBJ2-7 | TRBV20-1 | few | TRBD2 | TGCAGTGCCCCGGACCTAGCGGGAGACTCCTACGAGCAGTACTTC | CSAPDLAGDSYEQYF
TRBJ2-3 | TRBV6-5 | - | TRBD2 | TGTGCCAGCAGTTACCAACCTTGGACTAGTGGAGCTACGCAGTATTTT | CASSYQPWTSGATQYF
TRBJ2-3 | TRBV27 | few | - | TGTGCCAGCAGCAAATGGGGGACGACTAGCACAGATACGCAGTATTTT | CASSKWGTTSTDTQYF